Listed here are 26 T cell receptor beta chains from one sample, sequenced in a study of blood T cell repertoires in COVID-19. Method: immunoSEQ multiplex PCR; TCRdb's copy keeps in-frame clones and lacks some. The profile covers about 87,000 clones, with 65% to 85% appearing a single time and about a sixth taken by the ten largest. The source material was peripheral blood. The receptors originated from a woman aged 55-75 years with acute or convalescent COVID-19.

In this sample, this clone turned up a few times. The genes are TRBV5-1 and TRBJ2-2, with 12 bases identical to TRBD2. CDR1 and CDR2 (germline): SGHRS, YFSETQ. CDR3 length: 19 residues. V dropped 4 bases and J dropped 6; count of bases not matched to a gene: 16. This CDR3 is CASSRINFLTSGSPGELFF. CDR3 nucleotide sequence: TGCGCCAGCAGCCGAATAAACTTTTTGACTAGCGGGAGTCCCGGGGAGCTGTTTTTT.

The chain combines TRBV7-2 with TRBJ1-1; D possibly corresponds to TRBD1 (5 bases). Per germline, CDR1 SGHTA and CDR2 FQGNSA. This CDR3 comprises 14 residues. With 3 bases removed from V and 0 bases from J, the gap between germline ends came to 8 bases. CDR3 nucleotide sequence: TGTGCCAGCAGCTTGGGGGGAATGAACACTGAAGCTTTCTTT. It yields the protein CASSLGGMNTEAFF. The full variable domain, completed using reference TRBV7-2 and TRBJ1-1, is GAGVSQSPSNKVTEKGKDVELRCDPISGHTALYWYRQSLGQGLEFLIYFQGNSAPDKSGLPSDRFSAERTGGSVSTLTIQRTQQEDSAVYLCASSLGGMNTEAFFGQGTRLTVV.

The V gene is TRBV6-6, the J gene TRBJ2-2; 8 bases agree with TRBD1. J lost 0 bases, V lost 11 bases, and 8 bases had no gene match. CDR3 length equals 15 residues. CDR1 MNHNY and CDR2 SVGAGI come from the germline V gene (reference sequence). The CDR3 loop reads CAAGDRFANTGELFF. The CDR3 DNA sequence: TGTGCCGCAGGGGACAGGTTCGCGAACACCGGGGAGCTGTTTTTT.

The chain is built from TRBV13 and TRBJ2-4; D ambiguous. Germline V gene lookup returns CDR1 PRHDT and CDR2 FYEKMQ (reference sequence). V was pared by 5 bases and J by 8 bases, with 16 bases between. The CDR3 runs 14 residues. This CDR3 is CASSPNSITHIQYF. The CDR3 bases are TGTGCCAGCAGCCCCAACTCGATAACTCACATTCAGTACTTC.

This chain joins TRBV9 and TRBJ2-7, with 9 bases identical to TRBD1. The CDR3 is made up of 14 amino acids. V lost 3 bases to trimming and J lost 4 bases; unmatched junction nucleotides: 5. In germline, CDR1 is SGDLS, CDR2 YYNGEE. Written as DNA, the CDR3 is TGTGCCAGCAGCGAAACAGGGGGCGGGTACGAGCAGTACTTC. Translating it yields CASSETGGGYEQYF.

The chain uses TRBV7-2 and TRBJ1-2; D is uncertain. The CDR3 consists of 13 residues. The V gene's germline CDR1 is SGHTA and CDR2 FQGNSA. V was trimmed by 4 bases and J by 1 base, leaving 7 bases between them. CDR3 sequence reads: CASSSDNNYGYTF. The DNA of the CDR3 is TGTGCCAGCAGCTCAGACAATAACTATGGCTACACCTTC.

The rearrangement links TRBV6-6 to TRBJ2-7, with 10 bases that match TRBD2. Germline lookup yields CDR1 MNHNY and CDR2 SVGAGI (reference sequence). V was pared by 5 bases and J by 3 bases, with 7 bases of the junction left unmatched. The CDR3 is 15 amino acids. The CDR3, as DNA: TGTGCCAGCAGTCAGTTAGGACTAGCGGACTACGAGCAGTACTTC. Its protein product is CASSQLGLADYEQYF.

The chain is built from TRBV25-1 and TRBJ1-2, with a weak D call TRBD1 (6 bases). Germline V gene lookup returns CDR1 MGHDK and CDR2 SYGVNS. Deletions cut 4 bases from V and 6 bases from J, with 24 bases between. The CDR3 is made up of 17 amino acids. The DNA of the CDR3 is TGTGCCAGCAGTGCCGGCGGGGGGCGCGACGTTGGGGATGGCTACACCTTC. Residues: CASSAGGGRDVGDGYTF.

V usage is TRBV6-4 and J usage is TRBJ1-1, with D possibly TRBD1 on 5 matching bases. This CDR3 spans 15 amino acids. Per the germline V gene, CDR1 is MRHNA and CDR2 is SNTAGT. V lost 6 bases to trimming and J lost 0 bases, with 14 bases between them. The CDR3 sequence: CASSPTGFVNTEAFF. The CDR3 DNA reads TGTGCCAGCAGCCCTACAGGATTCGTGAACACTGAAGCTTTCTTT.

The chain is built from TRBV5-1 and TRBJ1-1, with D unclear. Between the trimmed V and J ends, which lost 4 bases and 5 bases, there was a span of 21 bases. CDR3 size: 16 residues. Germline-derived CDR1 and CDR2 are SGHRS and YFSETQ. CDR3 amino acids: CASSPNAVSRGTEAFF. The CDR3 bases are TGCGCCAGCAGCCCGAACGCGGTTTCAAGAGGGACTGAAGCTTTCTTT.

V is TRBV18 and J is TRBJ1-5; TRBD1 agrees at 7 bases. The CDR3 extends over 15 amino acids. In germline, CDR1 is KGHSH, CDR2 LQKENI. V lost 5 bases and J lost 0; bases outside the gene matches: 4. CDR3 sequence (DNA): TGTGCCAGCTCAAAGGGACAGAATAGCAATCAGCCCCAGCATTTT. It is translated as CASSKGQNSNQPQHF.

The chain carries TRBV18 and TRBJ1-5; D perhaps matches TRBD1 (5 bases). V dropped 3 bases and J dropped 5 bases, with 11 bases sitting between them. Germline V CDR1 and CDR2: KGHSH, LQKENI. This CDR3 is 14 amino acids long. The CDR3 sequence: CASSPRPGDQPQHF. DNA for the CDR3: TGTGCCAGCTCACCCCGCCCGGGGGATCAGCCCCAGCATTTT. Drawing the rest from reference TRBV18 and TRBJ1-5, the complete variable domain is NAGVMQNPRHLVRRRGQEARLRCSPMKGHSHVYWYRQLPEEGLKFMVYLQKENIIDESGMPKERFSAEFPKEGPSILRIQQVVRGDSAAYFCASSPRPGDQPQHFGDGTRLSIL.

The V gene is TRBV6-6, the J gene TRBJ2-1; perhaps TRBD2 as D (5 bases). V lost 5 bases and J 3 bases, leaving 8 bases between the germline ends. The CDR3 extends over 13 amino acids. CDR1 is MNHNY and CDR2 is SVGAGI in the germline V gene (reference sequence). The CDR3 region has the DNA TGTGCCAGCAGTCCCCGGGGCTACAATGAGCAGTTCTTC. This translates into CASSPRGYNEQFF.

This chain connects TRBV6-2 or TRBV6-3 to TRBJ1-2; D possibly corresponds to TRBD1 (6 bases). V was cut by 6 bases and J by 4 bases, with 15 bases left in between. The V gene's germline CDR1 is MNHEY and CDR2 SVGEGT. The CDR3 sequence is 14 residues long. This CDR3 reads CASSLPDRSYGYTF. CDR3 bases: TGTGCCAGCAGCCTGCCCGACAGGAGCTATGGCTACACCTTC.

The rearrangement uses TRBV12-5 and TRBJ1-5, with D hard to call. The CDR3 consists of 13 residues. Germline lookup yields CDR1 LGHNT and CDR2 FRNRAP. Trimming left V 2 bases short and J 6 bases short, with 8 bases between. The CDR3: CASGLTRGQPQHF. As DNA, the CDR3 is TGTGCTAGTGGTTTGACCCGGGGTCAGCCCCAGCATTTT. Combining the CDR3 with reference TRBV12-5 and TRBJ1-5 gives the whole variable domain DARVTQTPRHKVTEMGQEVTMRCQPILGHNTVFWYRQTMMQGLELLAYFRNRAPLDDSGMPKDRFSAEMPDATLATLKIQPSEPRDSAVYFCASGLTRGQPQHFGDGTRLSIL.

The J gene is TRBJ2-5, the V gene TRBV5-1; 11 nucleotides align to TRBD2. Unmatched junction bases numbered 7, after V lost 3 bases and J lost 0 bases. This CDR3 comprises 17 residues. The germline V gene encodes CDR1 SGHRS and CDR2 YFSETQ. CDR3 nucleotide sequence: TGCGCCAGCAGCTCCTCCGGGACTAGCGGCTACCAAGAGACCCAGTACTTC. Protein sequence: CASSSSGTSGYQETQYF. The full variable domain, its missing parts supplied by reference TRBV5-1 and TRBJ2-5, is KAGVTQTPRYLIKTRGQQVTLSCSPISGHRSVSWYQQTPGQGLQFLFEYFSETQRNKGNFPGRFSGRQFSNSRSEMNVSTLELGDSALYLCASSSSGTSGYQETQYFGPGTRLLVL.

CDR3 residues: CATSSSGLGNEQFF. CDR3 DNA sequence: TGTGCCACCAGTTCTTCAGGGTTAGGCAATGAGCAGTTCTTC. This chain links TRBV24-1 with TRBJ2-1, with D perhaps TRBD1 (5 bases). Looked up from germline, CDR1 is KGHDR and CDR2 is SFDVKD. Trimming pared 6 bases from V and 6 bases from J, leaving 14 bases between. The CDR3 runs 14 residues.

This chain joins TRBV14 and TRBJ2-1; 8 bases are a match to TRBD1. V shed 5 bases and J 3 bases; nucleotides not matched to a gene: 6. The CDR3 length is 15 residues. Germline-derived CDR1 and CDR2 are SGHDN and FVKESK. CDR3 bases: TGTGCCAGCAGCGCCCGGGACAGGAACTACAATGAGCAGTTCTTC. Translating gives CASSARDRNYNEQFF. The full variable domain, in which reference TRBV14 and TRBJ2-1 provide the parts outside the CDR3, is EAGVTQFPSHSVIEKGQTVTLRCDPISGHDNLYWYRRVMGKEIKFLLHFVKESKQDESGMPNNRFLAERTGGTYSTLKVQPAELEDSGVYFCASSARDRNYNEQFFGPGTRLTVL.

J is TRBJ2-1 and V is TRBV19; perhaps TRBD1 as D (7 bases). Trimming pared 9 bases from V and 6 bases from J, leaving 12 bases between. The germline V gene has CDR1 LNHDA and CDR2 SQIVND (reference sequence). The CDR3 contains 12 residues. The CDR3 DNA follows: TGTGCCAGGGGGGGACAGATCAATGAGCAGTTCTTC. Its protein product is CARGGQINEQFF.

The chain recombines TRBV11-3 with TRBJ2-2; D is ambiguous. The CDR3 consists of 15 residues. CDR1 and CDR2 (germline): SGHNT, YENEEA. Trimming took off 5 bases at V and 3 bases at J, with 13 bases between the two ends. CDR3: CASSRGSQYTGELFF. For the CDR3, the DNA is TGTGCCAGCAGCCGAGGCAGCCAATACACCGGGGAGCTGTTTTTT.

The J gene is TRBJ1-1, the V gene TRBV3-1 (or the pseudogene TRBV3-2); TRBD1 might be the D (5 bases). The CDR3 extends over 15 amino acids. Germline CDR1 and CDR2: LGHDT and YNNKEL (reference sequence). V was clipped by 2 bases and J by 11 bases, with 21 bases between them. The CDR3 nucleotides read TGTGCCAGCAGCCAACGGGGGTTAAGGCCTCTCGGGGCTTTCTTT. Translated: CASSQRGLRPLGAFF.

The genes are TRBV6-5 and TRBJ2-5, with 7 nucleotides matching TRBD2. V lost 6 bases to trimming and J lost 3 bases; unmatched junction nucleotides: 10. This CDR3 is 15 amino acids long. Germline V lookup: CDR1 MNHEY, CDR2 SVGAGI. CDR3 in DNA: TGTGCCAGCAGAAGACCGCGGGGGTCTGAAGAGACCCAGTACTTC. Amino acids: CASRRPRGSEETQYF.

The chain combines TRBV11-2 with TRBJ1-1; maybe TRBD1 (6 bases). Between the trimmed V and J ends, which lost 1 base and 0 bases, there was a span of 9 bases. Germline-derived CDR1 and CDR2 are SGHAT and FQNNGV. The CDR3 is 15 amino acids. CDR3 nucleotides: TGTGCCAGCAGCTTAGGTACAGGGTTGAACACTGAAGCTTTCTTT. This sequence encodes CASSLGTGLNTEAFF.

The J gene is TRBJ2-7, the V gene TRBV11-1; D gene uncertain. The CDR3 consists of 11 residues. Looked up from germline, CDR1 is SGHAT and CDR2 is FQDESV (reference sequence). Trimming removed 3 bases from V and 6 bases from J, with 6 bases in between. The CDR3 loop reads CASSLRGEQYF. The CDR3, as DNA: TGTGCCAGCAGCTTGCGAGGCGAGCAGTACTTC.

This clone was seen once. The chain employs TRBV10-3 and TRBJ1-2, with a possible D match to TRBD1 (5 bases). This CDR3 has 14 residues. V was clipped by 3 bases and J by 3 bases, with 11 bases between them. The germline CDR1 and CDR2 sequences are ENHRY and SYGVKD. CDR3 sequence reads: CAISEGAEDYGYTF. CDR3 coding DNA: TGTGCCATCAGTGAAGGGGCTGAGGACTATGGCTACACCTTC.

The chain combines TRBV11-3 with TRBJ2-7; 11 bases agree with TRBD2. V gave up 1 base and J gave up 1 base; unmatched junction bases: 6. The CDR3 contains 17 residues. Germline V lookup: CDR1 SGHNT, CDR2 YENEEA. CDR3 sequence reads: CASSLAPTSGSSYEQYF. The CDR3 DNA follows: TGTGCCAGCAGCTTAGCCCCAACTAGCGGGAGTTCCTACGAGCAGTACTTC.